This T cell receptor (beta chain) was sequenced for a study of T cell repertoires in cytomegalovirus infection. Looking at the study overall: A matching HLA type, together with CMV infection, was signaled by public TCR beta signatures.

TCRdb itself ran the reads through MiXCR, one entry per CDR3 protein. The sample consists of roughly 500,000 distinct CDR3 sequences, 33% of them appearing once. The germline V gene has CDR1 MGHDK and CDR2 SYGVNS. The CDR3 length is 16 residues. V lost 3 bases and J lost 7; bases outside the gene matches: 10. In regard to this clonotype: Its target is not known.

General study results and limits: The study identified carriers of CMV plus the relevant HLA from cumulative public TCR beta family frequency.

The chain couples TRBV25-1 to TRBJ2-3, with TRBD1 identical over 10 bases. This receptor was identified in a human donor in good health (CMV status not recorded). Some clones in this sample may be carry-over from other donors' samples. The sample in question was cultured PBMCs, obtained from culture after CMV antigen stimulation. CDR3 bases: TGTGCCAGCAGTGAGTCGACGGGACAGGGGCAAAATACGCAGTATTTT. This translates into CASSESTGQGQNTQYF.